A selection of T cell receptor beta chains follows, all from one sample in a study of PD-1 blockade in classical Hodgkin lymphoma. Method: immunoSEQ multiplex PCR; TCRdb's copy keeps in-frame clones and lacks some. The repertoire holds around 100,000 clones, with roughly nine tenths as singletons. Sequenced material: peripheral blood mononuclear cells (PBMCs), taken before the fourth cycle of nivolumab. The source is a human donor with classical Hodgkin lymphoma. Both conserved end residues are part of each CDR3. The order of the fields is D gene, J gene, clone size, V gene, CDR3 protein, CDR3 DNA. D genes are given only for firm matches. The listing skips clone size in some rows; elsewhere it reads once, few, many or a size class.

d_call: -; j_call: TRBJ2-7; clone_size: -; v_call: TRBV5-1; cdr3_aa: CASSLGGTYEQYF; cdr3_nt: TGCGCCAGCAGCTTGGGCGGGACCTACGAGCAGTACTTC
d_call: -; j_call: TRBJ1-2; clone_size: -; v_call: TRBV5-1; cdr3_aa: CASSLGLGTLRDYGYTF; cdr3_nt: TGCGCCAGCAGCTTAGGTCTAGGGACTCTTCGAGACTATGGCTACACCTTC
d_call: -; j_call: TRBJ1-1; clone_size: few; v_call: TRBV29-1; cdr3_aa: CSVGGTEAFF; cdr3_nt: TGCAGCGTTGGGGGCACTGAAGCTTTCTTT
d_call: -; j_call: TRBJ2-5; clone_size: -; v_call: TRBV10-2; cdr3_aa: CASKPGTPQETQYF; cdr3_nt: TGCGCCAGCAAACCCGGGACACCACAAGAGACCCAGTACTTC
d_call: -; j_call: TRBJ2-7; clone_size: -; v_call: TRBV6-5; cdr3_aa: CASAYAQARGYEQYF; cdr3_nt: TGTGCCAGCGCCTACGCTCAGGCCAGGGGCTACGAGCAGTACTTC
d_call: -; j_call: TRBJ1-1; clone_size: -; v_call: TRBV27; cdr3_aa: CASSPAPGLGTEAFF; cdr3_nt: TGTGCCAGCAGCCCTGCCCCAGGGTTGGGCACTGAAGCTTTCTTT
d_call: -; j_call: TRBJ1-2; clone_size: -; v_call: TRBV7-8; cdr3_aa: CASSLGLGGPNYGYTF; cdr3_nt: TGTGCCAGCAGCTTAGGGCTTGGCGGACCTAACTATGGCTACACCTTC
d_call: TRBD1; j_call: TRBJ2-3; clone_size: -; v_call: TRBV28; cdr3_aa: CASSSPSGQAGDTQYF; cdr3_nt: TGTGCCAGCAGTTCACCCTCCGGACAGGCGGGAGATACGCAGTATTTT
d_call: -; j_call: TRBJ1-3; clone_size: -; v_call: TRBV13; cdr3_aa: CASSLTTDREVRNTIYF; cdr3_nt: TGTGCCAGCAGCTTAACGACAGACCGGGAGGTCAGAAACACCATATATTTT
d_call: -; j_call: TRBJ2-3; clone_size: -; v_call: TRBV7-3; cdr3_aa: CASSLRGEDTQYF; cdr3_nt: TGTGCCAGCAGCTTAAGAGGGGAAGATACGCAGTATTTT
d_call: -; j_call: TRBJ1-1; clone_size: -; v_call: TRBV5-1; cdr3_aa: CASSYRAQPNTEAFF; cdr3_nt: TGCGCCAGCAGCTACCGGGCCCAGCCGAACACTGAAGCTTTCTTT
d_call: -; j_call: TRBJ1-3; clone_size: -; v_call: TRBV15; cdr3_aa: CATSSPGLGNTIYF; cdr3_nt: TGTGCCACCAGCAGTCCAGGCCTTGGAAACACCATATATTTT
d_call: -; j_call: TRBJ2-1; clone_size: -; v_call: TRBV6-6; cdr3_aa: CASSYGMPNEQFF; cdr3_nt: TGTGCCAGCAGTTACGGTATGCCCAATGAGCAGTTCTTC
d_call: -; j_call: TRBJ1-2; clone_size: -; v_call: TRBV5-1; cdr3_aa: CASWGVSDGYTF; cdr3_nt: TGCGCCAGCTGGGGGGTTTCGGATGGCTACACCTTC
d_call: -; j_call: TRBJ2-1; clone_size: -; v_call: TRBV7-9; cdr3_aa: CASSLGLNSYNEQFF; cdr3_nt: TGTGCCAGCAGCTTAGGACTGAACTCCTACAATGAGCAGTTCTTC
d_call: -; j_call: TRBJ2-7; clone_size: -; v_call: TRBV9; cdr3_aa: CASSVGTAYEQYF; cdr3_nt: TGTGCCAGCAGCGTAGGGACAGCCTACGAGCAGTACTTC
d_call: -; j_call: TRBJ2-7; clone_size: -; v_call: TRBV25-1; cdr3_aa: CASSEMVGVGDEQYF; cdr3_nt: TGTGCCAGCAGTGAAATGGTCGGGGTGGGTGACGAGCAGTACTTC
d_call: -; j_call: TRBJ2-1; clone_size: -; v_call: TRBV28; cdr3_aa: CASNPTIFSYNEQFF; cdr3_nt: TGTGCCAGCAATCCAACGATTTTCTCCTACAATGAGCAGTTCTTC